This T cell receptor beta chain is from a study of T cells in Graves' hyperthyroidism and ophthalmopathy (dated by TCRdb to the late 2010s). As for the study more broadly: Peripheral blood was sampled at the time of initial diagnosis, prior to any treatment. To identify TCR V-J signatures that set the groups apart, the researchers used a discovery cohort of roughly 100 patients, made up of some 41 with Graves' ophthalmopathy and some 60 with stable Graves' hyperthyroidism. Prospective prediction of ophthalmopathy was tested in an independent validation cohort consisting of 18 hyperthyroidism patients and some 16 patients who later progressed to ophthalmopathy. The 75 to 100 discovery patients were randomly divided into training and test sets at a 7:3 ratio. The study also compared thyroid tissue and blood T-cell repertoires from roughly 6 Graves' hyperthyroidism patients. After sampling, hyperthyroidism patients received methimazole starting at 30 mg daily, and ophthalmopathy patients received high-dose intravenous methylprednisolone. The paper reports TCR Vbeta CDR3 sequencing of approximately 140 peripheral blood samples: around 45 ophthalmopathy, 70 to 85 hyperthyroidism and about 17 progressor patients.

The TCR beta CDR3 regions were amplified from RNA transcripts. The TCR CDR3 was subjected to a first round of RT-PCR using the HTBI primer set and the Qiagen OneStep RT-PCR kit. Libraries were constructed in a second round of multiplex PCR, after which size selection and purification were performed. Sequencing of the libraries was done on an Illumina HiSeq2000 using paired-end 100 bp reads. In the original analysis: Raw data were processed with SOAPnuke, discarding reads with adapters, uncalled bases, mean Phred below 15, or no exact constant-primer or identifier match. COPE v1.2.5 was used to merge the high-quality paired reads, and each unique nucleotide sequence was defined as a clonotype. MiTCR v1.1 was used to align clonotypes to the IMGT TRBV, TRBD and TRBJ reference segments. Only V-J combinations with frequency above 0.0001, covering roughly 99% of repertoires, were analysed. The TCS score was defined as F50 (clonal expansion) divided by E x V (chaos), with BLOSUM62-based TCRdist calculated between CDR3 peptides within each V-J. Welch's t-statistics and random forest reduced 500 to 550 V-J features to roughly 13, which were used in a naive Bayes classifier (R e1071). The public reads were reanalyzed by TCRdb: fastp trimming at Q25, MiXCR alignment, in-frame beta chains only. A single entry per CDR3 protein holds the most common genes and DNA from its merged rows. In this record, the V and J calls reflect TCRdb's handling and not the investigators' own analysis. The sample table holds a few hundred thousand distinct CDR3 sequences, of which roughly 25% were seen once. 70% to 75% of the sample belongs to the ten largest clones.

Results and caveats for the whole study, not just this receptor: Most expanded thyroid clonotypes (frequency above 0.001) were also detected in blood, suggesting blood repertoires may reflect thyroid immune responses. In validation, progression to ophthalmopathy was predicted by the model with 70.59% sensitivity and 72% to 85% specificity, a median of approximately 6.5 months before onset. No statistical method was used to set the sample size in advance, and investigators knew the group allocation. In cross-validation, a model built on a 13 V-J signature told ophthalmopathy apart from stable hyperthyroidism with under 90% sensitivity and approximately 84% specificity, and in testing the same model reached 80%/75%.

Trimmed from V: 3 bases; trimmed from J: 2 bases; junction bases lacking a gene match: 4. Including cysteine and phenylalanine, the CDR3 has 15 amino acids. The entry retains the CDR3 DNA only, 45 bases that are in frame from base 1. CDR1 and CDR2, per the germline V gene (reference sequence), are LGHDT and YNNKEL. Stable Graves' hyperthyroidism was defined as the absence of progression to ophthalmopathy over 18 months of follow-up. Hyperthyroidism patients were newly diagnosed, had a disease duration of under 2 months, and were aged 18 to 65 years. Any patient with an uncontrolled infection, another autoimmune disease, pregnancy or lactation was excluded. Diagnoses were based on clinical symptoms, serum thyroxine and TRAb, thyroid ultrasound and orbital computed tomography. PBMCs were isolated from 7.5 to 10 ml of fresh peripheral blood by Ficoll-Paque density gradient centrifugation. Total RNA was extracted using Trizol reagent, and RNA quality was assessed on an Agilent 2100 Bioanalyzer.

With regard to this clonotype: Its antigen has not been determined. Per-nucleotide qualities are absent, and no much larger clonotype sits a single base away.

The TCR comes from a man in his forties or fifties with Graves' hyperthyroidism. The sequencing input was blood. The sequence links TRBV3-1 to TRBJ2-5, with TRBD2 matching 9 junction bases. In nucleotides, the sequence is TGTGCCAGCAGCCAGGCTAGCGGGGTACAAGAGACCCAGTACTTC. Its protein reads: CASSQASGVQETQYF.